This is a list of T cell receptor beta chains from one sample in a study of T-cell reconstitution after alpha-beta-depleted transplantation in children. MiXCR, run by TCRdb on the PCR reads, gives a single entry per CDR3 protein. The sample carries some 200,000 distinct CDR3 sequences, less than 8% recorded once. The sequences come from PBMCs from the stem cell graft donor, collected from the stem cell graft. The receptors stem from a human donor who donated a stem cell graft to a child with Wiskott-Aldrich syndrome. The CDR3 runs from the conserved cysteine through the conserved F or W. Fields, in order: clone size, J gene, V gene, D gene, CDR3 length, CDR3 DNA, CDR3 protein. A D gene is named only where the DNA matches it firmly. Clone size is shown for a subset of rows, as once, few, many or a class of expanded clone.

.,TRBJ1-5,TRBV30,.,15,TGTGCCTGGAGTCCTTTTACAGGCGTAAATCAGCCCCAGCATTTT,CAWSPFTGVNQPQHF
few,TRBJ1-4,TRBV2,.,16,TGTGCCAGCAGTGAAGCGAGGGTGGCTCGTAATGAAAAACTGTTTTTT,CASSEARVARNEKLFF
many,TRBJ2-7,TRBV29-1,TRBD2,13,TGCAGCGTACTAGCGGGAGAAGGGTACGAGCAGTACTTC,CSVLAGEGYEQYF
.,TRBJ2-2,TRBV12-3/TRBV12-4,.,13,TGTGCCAGCCAAACATCGAACACCGGGGAGCTGTTTTTT,CASQTSNTGELFF
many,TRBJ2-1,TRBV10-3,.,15,TGTGCCATCAGCCTCAGAGGGGACTCCTACAATGAGCAGTTCTTC,CAISLRGDSYNEQFF
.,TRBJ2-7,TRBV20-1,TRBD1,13,TGCAGTGTCCCGGGACAGGGAACCTACGAGCAGTACTTC,CSVPGQGTYEQYF
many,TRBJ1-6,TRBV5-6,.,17,TGTGCCAGCAGCTACTCCCGGCGAGGGAATTATAATTCACCCCTCCACTTT,CASSYSRRGNYNSPLHF
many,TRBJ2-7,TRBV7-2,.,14,TGTGCCAGCAGCTTAGTTACAGGTGCCTACGAGCAGTACTTC,CASSLVTGAYEQYF
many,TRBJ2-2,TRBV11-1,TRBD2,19,TGTGCCAGCAGCTCCTTCAGCGGGACTAGCGGGGGAAACACCGGGGAGCTGTTTTTT,CASSSFSGTSGGNTGELFF
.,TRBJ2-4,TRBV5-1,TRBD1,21,TGCGCCAGCAGCGCCCGGGGGACGGGACAGGGTGGTTTAAAAGCCAAAAACATTCAGTACTTC,CASSARGTGQGGLKAKNIQYF
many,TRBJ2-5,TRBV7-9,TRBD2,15,TGTGCCAGCAGCTTCGGACTAGCGGGTCAAGAGACCCAGTACTTC,CASSFGLAGQETQYF
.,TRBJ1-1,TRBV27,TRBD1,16,TGTGCCAGCAGATCTTATAGCAGGGGGCCGAACACTGAAGCTTTCTTT,CASRSYSRGPNTEAFF
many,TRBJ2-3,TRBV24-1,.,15,TGTGCCACCAGTCCCGCGGGGCCAGGCACAGATACGCAGTATTTT,CATSPAGPGTDTQYF
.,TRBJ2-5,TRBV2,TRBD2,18,TGTGCCAGCAGTGAATCCCGACTAGCGGGGGGCCTACAAGAGACCCAGTACTTC,CASSESRLAGGLQETQYF
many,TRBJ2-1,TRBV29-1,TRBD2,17,TGCAGCGTTGGGGCTAGCGGGAGGTCCAGCTCCTACAATGAGCAGTTCTTC,CSVGASGRSSSYNEQFF
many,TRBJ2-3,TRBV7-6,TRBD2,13,TGTGCCACCACGGGGGAGGGTACAGATACGCAGTATTTT,CATTGEGTDTQYF
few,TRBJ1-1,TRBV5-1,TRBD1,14,TGCGCCAGCTGTCCGGACAGGCTGAACACTGAAGCTTTCTTT,CASCPDRLNTEAFF
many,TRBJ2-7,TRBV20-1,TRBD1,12,TGCAGTGCCTCACAGGGGGCCAACGAGCAGTACTTC,CSASQGANEQYF
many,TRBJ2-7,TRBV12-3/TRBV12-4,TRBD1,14,TGTGCCAGCAGTTTTAACAGGGGTAGCGACGAGCAGTACTTC,CASSFNRGSDEQYF
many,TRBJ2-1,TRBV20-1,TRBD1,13,TGCAGTGCTGTCGGACAGGGAAACAATGAGCAGTTCTTC,CSAVGQGNNEQFF
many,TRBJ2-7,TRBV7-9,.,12,TGTGCCAGCAGCTTAGGACTGGGGGGGCAGTACTTC,CASSLGLGGQYF
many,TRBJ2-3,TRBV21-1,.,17,TGTGCCAGCAGCCTCCGGGGCGGTCGCCCTAGCACAGATACGCAGTATTTT,CASSLRGGRPSTDTQYF
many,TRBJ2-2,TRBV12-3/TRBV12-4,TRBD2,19,TGTGCCAGCAGAACGGACTACCTGGGACTAGCGGGAGACACCGGGGAGCTGTTTTTT,CASRTDYLGLAGDTGELFF
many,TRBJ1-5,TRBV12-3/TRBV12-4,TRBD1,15,TGTGCCAGCAGTCCCACAGGGGGCGGGGGTCAGCCCCAGCATTTT,CASSPTGGGGQPQHF
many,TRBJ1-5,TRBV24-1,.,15,TGTGCCACCAGTGATGATGGACAGCCCGGGGGACCCCAGCATTTT,CATSDDGQPGGPQHF
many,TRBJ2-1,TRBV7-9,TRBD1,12,TGTGCCAGCAGCTTAGAACAGGGGAAGCAGTTCTTC,CASSLEQGKQFF
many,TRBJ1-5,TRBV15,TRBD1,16,TGTGCCACCAGCGGACGACAGGGATGGGACAATCAGCCCCAGCATTTT,CATSGRQGWDNQPQHF
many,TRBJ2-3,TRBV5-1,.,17,TGCGCCAGCAGCTTGGCCCCTACCCTATTAACCACAGATACGCAGTATTTT,CASSLAPTLLTTDTQYF
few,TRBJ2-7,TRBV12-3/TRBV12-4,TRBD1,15,TGTGCCAGCAGGCCGCGACAGGGTCCCTCCTACGAGCAGTACTTC,CASRPRQGPSYEQYF
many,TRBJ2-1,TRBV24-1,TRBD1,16,TGTGCCACCAGTGATCTGGACAGGGGAGGAGCCAATGAGCAGTTCTTC,CATSDLDRGGANEQFF
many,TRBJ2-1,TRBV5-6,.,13,TGTGCCAGCAGCACGAGACCCGCGGATGAGCAGTTCTTC,CASSTRPADEQFF
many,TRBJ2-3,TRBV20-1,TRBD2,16,TGCAGTGCTAGATCGGCTAGCGGGGGGGTGGGAGATACGCAGTATTTT,CSARSASGGVGDTQYF
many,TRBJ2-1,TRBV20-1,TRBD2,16,TGCAGTGCTAGAGACCCCCTAGCGGGATACTACAATGAGCAGTTCTTC,CSARDPLAGYYNEQFF
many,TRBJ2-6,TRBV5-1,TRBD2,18,TGCGCCAGCAGCTCGACTAGCGGGAGAGTAACTGGGGCCAACGTCCTGACTTTC,CASSSTSGRVTGANVLTF
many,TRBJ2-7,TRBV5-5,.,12,TGTGCCAGCAGCTTGACAATTTCCGAGCAGTACTTC,CASSLTISEQYF
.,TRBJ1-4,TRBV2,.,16,TGTGCCAGCAGTGAAGCGCTTAGGCGATATAATGAAAAACTGTTTTTT,CASSEALRRYNEKLFF
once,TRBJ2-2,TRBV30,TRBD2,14,TGTGCCTGGAGTTGGGGGGGGAGGACCGGGGAGCTGTTTTTT,CAWSWGGRTGELFF
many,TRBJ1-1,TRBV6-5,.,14,TGTGCCAGCAGTTCTACAGGGCTGAACACTGAAGCTTTCTTT,CASSSTGLNTEAFF
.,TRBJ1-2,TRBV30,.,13,TGTGCCTGGAGTGTTCTCCGGGCGGTCGGCTACACCTTC,CAWSVLRAVGYTF
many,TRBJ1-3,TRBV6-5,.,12,TGTGCCAGCAGTTCCGATAGAAACACCATATATTTT,CASSSDRNTIYF
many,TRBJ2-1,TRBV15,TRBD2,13,TGTGCCTGCTCGCTAGCGGATTACAATGAGCAGTTCTTC,CACSLADYNEQFF
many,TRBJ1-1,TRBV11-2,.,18,TGTGCCAGCAGCTTAGTCCTCAGGGGTTATGCCCACTCCACTGAAGCTTTCTTT,CASSLVLRGYAHSTEAFF
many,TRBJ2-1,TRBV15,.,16,TGTGCCACCAGCAGGCAAACCGGGACGGAGTACAATGAGCAGTTCTTC,CATSRQTGTEYNEQFF
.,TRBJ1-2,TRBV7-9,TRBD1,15,TGTGCCAGCAGCTTAGTCTCCGGGACAGAGTATGGCTACACCTTC,CASSLVSGTEYGYTF